Listed below are T cell receptor beta chains from one sample, sequenced in a study of cytomegalovirus exposure and HLA in healthy donors. Clones were sequenced by immunoSEQ multiplex PCR, and TCRdb holds only the in-frame ones, with some missing. The sample carries about 82,000 clones, approximately 64% recorded once. The sample was PBMCs. These receptors all stem from a woman in her forties or fifties in good health and CMV-seropositive. Both conserved end residues are part of each CDR3.

j_call cdr3_length v_call cdr3_aa
TRBJ1-1 14 TRBV28 CASSLGGSDTEAFF
NA 15 TRBV7-6 CASSLGRGYTYEQYF
TRBJ1-4 12 TRBV29-1 CSVARDNEKLFF
TRBJ1-2 15 TRBV28 CASSPGTGLRDGYTF
TRBJ1-1 15 TRBV4-2 CASSQAARLNTEAFF
TRBJ1-1 14 TRBV6-5 CASSYQGLATEAFF
TRBJ2-3 16 TRBV7-2 CASSLVAGGLWDTQYF
TRBJ2-7 12 TRBV18 CASSPYGDEQYF
TRBJ1-4 15 TRBV5-1 CASSLEGTGKKKLFF
TRBJ2-3 16 TRBV7-9 CASSSPWDRSTDTQYF
TRBJ1-2 16 TRBV6-1 CASSEGTGGVGYGYTF
TRBJ2-7 14 TRBV2 CASSEGTPPDEQYF
TRBJ2-2 12 TRBV6-1 CASSKLTGELFF
TRBJ2-1 16 TRBV5-1 CASRPRGASSYNEQFF
TRBJ2-5 15 TRBV7-9 CASSISGTATTTQYF
TRBJ2-7 12 TRBV18 CASSPDNGEQYF
TRBJ1-2 12 TRBV2 CAGRDSRYGYTF
TRBJ2-3 14 TRBV7-3 CASSLVGLADTQYF
TRBJ2-5 15 TRBV5-1 CASSSAGTAQETQYF
TRBJ2-3 17 TRBV4-2 CASSQDRSAVSTDTQYF
TRBJ2-1 15 TRBV9 CASSVEGSGGAEQFF
TRBJ1-1 18 TRBV2 CASSDSSGTGYEDTEAFF
TRBJ2-5 13 TRBV4-1 CASSQERRETQYF
TRBJ1-2 15 TRBV27 CASSLDRSANYGYTF
TRBJ1-4 13 TRBV13 CASSTGLNEKLFF
TRBJ2-2 16 TRBV6-1 CASSEPIRGYTGELFF
TRBJ2-2 14 TRBV27 CASSPGIEAGELFF
TRBJ2-1 15 TRBV7-9 CASSPPGLGYNEQFF
TRBJ1-2 14 TRBV6-5 CASSESTGLAGYTF
TRBJ1-1 15 TRBV28 CASSLWTGGTTEAFF
TRBJ2-2 16 TRBV2 CASSKTSGGPTGELFF
TRBJ2-7 14 TRBV5-1 CASGWTSGPTEQYF
TRBJ2-7 12 TRBV29-1 CSVEADTYEQYF
TRBJ2-3 15 TRBV10-3 CAISESSLSTDTQYF
TRBJ2-7 13 TRBV10-1 CATSGGGTYEQYF
TRBJ2-6 14 TRBV5-1 CASRDRVGANVLTF
TRBJ1-5 14 TRBV28 CASSPDGGNQPQHF
TRBJ1-1 14 TRBV7-6 CASSLRTGDTEAFF
TRBJ2-7 13 TRBV19 CASSMPDSYEQYF
TRBJ1-1 11 TRBV5-4 CASSWRGEAFF
TRBJ1-2 15 TRBV5-6 CASSLGGGLDYGYTF
TRBJ1-2 15 TRBV19 CASQRLGEMNYGYTF
TRBJ2-1 14 TRBV7-3 CASSSSGGVNEQFF
TRBJ1-4 16 TRBV30 CAWSYPGVPGNEKLFF
TRBJ2-3 16 TRBV11-3 CASSLGSAGGGDTQYF
TRBJ1-1 15 TRBV6-5 CASTLGAPQSTEAFF
TRBJ2-1 14 TRBV13 CASSFSEEYNEQFF
TRBJ2-5 14 TRBV6-5 CASSYSPSQETQYF